These T cell receptor beta chains were read from a single sample in a study of OX40 agonist ivuxolimab in advanced cancers. TCRdb's copy holds only in-frame clones and misses some; the assay was immunoSEQ multiplex PCR. The table lists roughly 62,000 clones, around 84% of them singletons. Here the sequenced sample was CD4+ or CD8+ T cells sorted from blood, taken in a trial of the OX40 agonist ivuxolimab. These TCRs come from an adult with an advanced solid tumor such as melanoma, head and neck, liver or kidney cancer. Both conserved end residues are part of each CDR3. Each record gives: J gene, clone size, V gene, CDR3 protein. Clone size is given for some rows only: seen once, a few or many times, or a class if the clone is expanded.

TRBJ2-2 | . | TRBV6-5 | CASRQGAFVGELFF
TRBJ1-3 | . | TRBV7-2 | CASSFPGNTIYF
TRBJ1-1 | . | TRBV6-1 | CASTDGDRGRYTEAFF
TRBJ1-2 | . | TRBV6-1 | CASNEAGTGAVNNGYTF
TRBJ1-2 | . | TRBV28 | CASGYRGQGYTF
TRBJ2-1 | . | TRBV6-5 | CASSLGGGFKFF
TRBJ1-1 | few | TRBV6-5 | CASTNPDTEAFF
TRBJ1-1 | . | TRBV5-1 | CASSASGRGSANTEAFF
TRBJ2-4 | . | TRBV6-1 | CASSEALVSDRILAKNIQYF
TRBJ1-1 | . | TRBV11-3 | CASSSGTKTEAFF
TRBJ2-7 | once | TRBV6-5 | CASRPAGTYSYEQYF
TRBJ1-2 | . | TRBV19 | CASSIRQGNGYTF
TRBJ2-7 | . | TRBV4-1 | CASSPPDRTYEQYF
TRBJ1-2 | . | TRBV6-5 | CASSYGGTTNYGYTF
TRBJ1-1 | . | TRBV29-1 | CSGGQSRGTEAFF
TRBJ2-1 | . | TRBV7-2 | CASSADRGHYNEQFF
TRBJ1-6 | . | TRBV2 | CASSEGRGAPLHF
TRBJ2-1 | . | TRBV7-3 | CASSPGGLASYNEQFF
TRBJ1-6 | once | TRBV6-5 | CASSYFRRESPLHF
TRBJ2-5 | . | TRBV5-1 | CASSLVAEETQYF
TRBJ1-2 | once | TRBV7-2 | CASGQGRNYGYTF
TRBJ2-4 | . | TRBV14 | CASSQGAIPKNIQYF
TRBJ2-7 | once | TRBV7-9 | CASSSGQREQYF
TRBJ2-2 | few | TRBV6-6 | CASKTERGGTGELFF
TRBJ2-5 | . | TRBV11-3 | CASSLDGTSETQYF
TRBJ1-5 | . | TRBV28 | CASSPTGLYQPQHF
TRBJ1-6 | few | TRBV7-6 | CASSSDRPGDSPLHF
TRBJ1-2 | . | TRBV5-6 | CASSLVNRGTYGYTF
TRBJ2-7 | few | TRBV5-1 | CASSSSSGTGSEQYF
TRBJ2-6 | once | TRBV7-9 | CASSSLGAPSGANVLTF
TRBJ2-3 | . | TRBV29-1 | CSVVTRGTTDTQYF
TRBJ1-1 | . | TRBV6-6 | CASSYSRGNEAFF
TRBJ1-2 | . | TRBV5-6 | CASSKDRNYGYTF
TRBJ2-2 | . | TRBV6-1 | CASSPGQTSGELFF
TRBJ1-5 | . | TRBV5-1 | CASSLDGNSNQPQHF
TRBJ1-2 | . | TRBV2 | CASSTKLQGGYGYTF
TRBJ1-2 | few | TRBV28 | CASRLTQGRGYTF
TRBJ1-3 | . | TRBV7-2 | CASSPMQGTHGNTIYF
TRBJ2-7 | . | TRBV10-3 | CAISGGQGAKYEQYF
TRBJ2-3 | . | TRBV5-1 | CASSLGLAVSTDTQYF
TRBJ1-2 | . | TRBV7-2 | CASSRDRGFGYTF